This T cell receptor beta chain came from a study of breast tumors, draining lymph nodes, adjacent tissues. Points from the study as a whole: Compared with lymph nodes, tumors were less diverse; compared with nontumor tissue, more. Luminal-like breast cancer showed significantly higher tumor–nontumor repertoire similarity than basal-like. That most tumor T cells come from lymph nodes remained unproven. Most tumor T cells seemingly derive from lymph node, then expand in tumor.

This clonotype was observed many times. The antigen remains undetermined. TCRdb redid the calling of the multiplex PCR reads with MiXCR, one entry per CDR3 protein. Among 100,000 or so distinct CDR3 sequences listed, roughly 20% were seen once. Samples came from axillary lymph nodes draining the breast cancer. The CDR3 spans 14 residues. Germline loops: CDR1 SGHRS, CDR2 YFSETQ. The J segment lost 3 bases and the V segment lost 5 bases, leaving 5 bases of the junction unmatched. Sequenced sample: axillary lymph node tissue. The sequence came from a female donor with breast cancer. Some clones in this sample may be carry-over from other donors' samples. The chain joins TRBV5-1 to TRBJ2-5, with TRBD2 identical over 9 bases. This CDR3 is CASRGSGRKETQYF. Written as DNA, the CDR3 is TGCGCCAGCAGAGGTAGCGGGAGAAAAGAGACCCAGTACTTC. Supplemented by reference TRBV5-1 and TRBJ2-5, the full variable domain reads KAGVTQTPRYLIKTRGQQVTLSCSPISGHRSVSWYQQTPGQGLQFLFEYFSETQRNKGNFPGRFSGRQFSNSRSEMNVSTLELGDSALYLCASRGSGRKETQYFGPGTRLLVL.